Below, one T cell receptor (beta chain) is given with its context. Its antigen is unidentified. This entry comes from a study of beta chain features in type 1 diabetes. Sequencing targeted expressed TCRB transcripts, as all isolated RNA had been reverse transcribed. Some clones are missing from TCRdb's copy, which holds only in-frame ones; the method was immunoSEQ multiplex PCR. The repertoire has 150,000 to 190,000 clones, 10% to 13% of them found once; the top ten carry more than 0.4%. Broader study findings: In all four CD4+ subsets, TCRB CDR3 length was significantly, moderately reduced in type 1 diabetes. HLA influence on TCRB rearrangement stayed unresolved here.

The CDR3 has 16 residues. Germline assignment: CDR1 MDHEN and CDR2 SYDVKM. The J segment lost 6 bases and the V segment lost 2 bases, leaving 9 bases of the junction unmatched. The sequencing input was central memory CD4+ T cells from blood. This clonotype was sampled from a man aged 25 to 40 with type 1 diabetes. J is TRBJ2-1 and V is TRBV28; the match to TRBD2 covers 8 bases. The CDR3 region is CASSLGGVAGFNEQFF. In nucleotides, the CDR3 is TGTGCCAGCAGTTTAGGAGGGGTAGCGGGGTTCAATGAGCAGTTCTTC. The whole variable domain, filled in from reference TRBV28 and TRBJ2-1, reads DVKVTQSSRYLVKRTGEKVFLECVQDMDHENMFWYRQDPGLGLRLIYFSYDVKMKEKGDIPEGYSVSREKKERFSLILESASTNQTSMYLCASSLGGVAGFNEQFFGPGTRLTVL.